The present TCR beta chain was sequenced within a study of CD4+ T cells in melanoma. On this clone: The junction differs from germline at one of its ends, possibly a read error.

The CDR3 has 14 amino acids. Germline lookup yields CDR1 KGHSH and CDR2 LQKENI. The table came from immunoSEQ multiplex PCR; TCRdb's copy has only in-frame clones and leaves some out. Altogether 9,500 or so clones are present, approximately 70% being singletons, with the ten largest covering approximately 25%. The V call is TRBV18, the J call TRBJ2-1, with D possibly being TRBD1 or TRBD2 (5 bases each). The source of this sequence is a human donor with melanoma. The sample consisted of cells from a culture (not recorded whether cultured in vitro). In DNA form, the CDR3 reads TGTGCCAGCTCCCCACAGGTCGGGGTCAATGAGCAGTTCTTC. Translated, it gives CASSPQVGVNEQFF.